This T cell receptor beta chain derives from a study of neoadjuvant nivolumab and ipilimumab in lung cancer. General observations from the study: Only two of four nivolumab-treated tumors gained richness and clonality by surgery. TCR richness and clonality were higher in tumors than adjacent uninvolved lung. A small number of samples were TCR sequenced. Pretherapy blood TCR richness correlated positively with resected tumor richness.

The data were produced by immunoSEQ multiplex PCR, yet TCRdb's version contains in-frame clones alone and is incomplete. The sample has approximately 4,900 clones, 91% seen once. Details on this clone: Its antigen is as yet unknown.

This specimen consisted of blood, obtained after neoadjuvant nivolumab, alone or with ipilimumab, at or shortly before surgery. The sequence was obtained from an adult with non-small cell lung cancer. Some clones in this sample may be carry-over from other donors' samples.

For the CDR3, the DNA is TGTGCCAGCTCAGTCCTGGGTCTCAGGGACACTGAAGCTTTCTTT. Its translation: CASSVLGLRDTEAFF. The chain employs TRBV18 and TRBJ1-1, with D possibly being TRBD1 (5 bases). The V end lost 5 bases, the J end lost 3 bases, and 16 bases lay between the germline ends. The germline CDR1 and CDR2 sequences are KGHSH and LQKENI. This CDR3 contains 15 residues.